The 22 T cell receptor beta chains listed next were all sequenced from one sample in a study of cytomegalovirus exposure and HLA in healthy donors. Amplification used 60 Vbeta primers and 13 Jbeta primers. Profiled with immunoSEQ multiplex PCR; TCRdb holds only in-frame clones, not every one. The sample has about 100,000 clones, roughly three quarters seen once; the top ten hold 1.5% to 2%. Sequencing was carried out using PBMCs. These receptors were collected from a woman in her forties in good health and CMV-seronegative.

The V gene is TRBV6-6, the J gene TRBJ2-7, with 13 bases aligning to TRBD2. Germline V gene sequence: CDR1 MNHNY, CDR2 SVGAGI (reference sequence). The CDR3 is 14 amino acids. Trimming cost V 8 bases and J 4 bases; bases outside gene matches: 5. Here the CDR3 DNA reads TGTGCCAGCTCCACGGGACTAGCGGGATACGAGCAGTACTTC. Amino acids: CASSTGLAGYEQYF.

This clone was found a few times. The V and J genes are TRBV7-2 and TRBJ1-2; no reliable D call. V dropped 7 bases and J dropped 4 bases, with 16 bases sitting between them. The length of the CDR3 is 14 residues. Germline CDR1 reads SGHTA; CDR2 reads FQGNSA. The CDR3 sequence: CASTEGRVPYGYTF. The DNA for the CDR3 is TGTGCCAGCACCGAGGGTCGAGTACCCTATGGCTACACCTTC.

In this sample, this clone turned up once. Written as DNA, the CDR3 is TGTGCCAGCAGCCCTCGCGGGAGGGCCTCTCAAGAGACCCAGTACTTC. Translating gives CASSPRGRASQETQYF. The J gene is TRBJ2-5, the V gene TRBV7-9; 9 positions agree with TRBD2. The CDR3 is made up of 16 amino acids. The junction had 9 bases not matched to a gene; V was cut back by 5 bases and J by 2 bases. Per germline, CDR1 SEHNR and CDR2 FQNEAQ (reference sequence).

The CDR3 DNA reads as TGTGCCAGCAGCCGACCGGGACAGGGTATCTCGAGCTACGAGCAGTACTTC. Translating gives CASSRPGQGISSYEQYF. The V gene is TRBV28, the J gene TRBJ2-7; 9 nucleotides match TRBD1. CDR3 length: 17 residues. In germline, CDR1 is MDHEN, CDR2 SYDVKM. V shed 6 bases, J shed 3 bases, and the junction held 15 bases outside the gene matches.

V gene TRBV9 combines with J gene TRBJ2-4, with D hard to call. CDR1 and CDR2 from the germline V gene are SGDLS and YYNGEE. The CDR3 spans 15 residues. The ends were cut back, 1 base at V and 0 bases at J, with 8 bases in the middle. This CDR3 reads CASSVNSQAKNIQYF. DNA of the CDR3: TGTGCCAGCAGCGTAAACAGTCAAGCCAAAAACATTCAGTACTTC.

The chain couples TRBV30 to TRBJ1-4, with D possibly matching TRBD1 (6 bases). Germline V CDR1 and CDR2: GTSNPN, SVGIG (reference sequence). V was trimmed by 2 bases and J by 7 bases, leaving 20 bases between them. The CDR3 contains 16 residues. Here the CDR3 DNA reads TGTGCCTGGAGTTCATATCGACAGGTGTCAGTTGAAAAACTGTTTTTT. Its protein is CAWSSYRQVSVEKLFF.

The CDR3 nucleotides read TGTGCCAGCAGCTCACGCACCGACTGGTGGCAGGGCTTATCACCCCTCCACTTT. It codes for CASSSRTDWWQGLSPLHF. V usage is TRBV9 and J usage is TRBJ1-6, with TRBD1 as a possible D gene (5 bases). V gave up 4 bases and J gave up 10 bases, with 27 bases separating them. The germline gives CDR1 SGDLS, CDR2 YYNGEE. The CDR3 totals 18 residues.

The CDR3 sequence: CSYSGTSSYEQYF. The CDR3 coding sequence is TGCAGTTACTCCGGGACTAGCTCCTACGAGCAGTACTTC. The chain is built from TRBV29-1 and TRBJ2-7; TRBD2 aligns across 8 bases. CDR3 length equals 13 residues. The germline V gene encodes CDR1 SQVTM and CDR2 ANQGSEA.

About this clone: One end of the junction is discordant with germline, which a read error may explain. V and J are TRBV11-1 and TRBJ1-1; TRBD1 agrees at 8 bases. Germline CDR1 SGHAT, CDR2 FQDESV (reference sequence). The length of the CDR3 is 17 residues. The DNA for the CDR3 is TGTGCCAACAGCTTAGCGCTCCCAACGACAGGGGACACTGAAGCTTTCTTT. This encodes CANSLALPTTGDTEAFF.

This clone was seen only once. V and J are TRBV15 and TRBJ2-7, with D hard to call. CDR1 is LNHNV, CDR2 YYDKDF, per germline (reference sequence). The CDR3 consists of 16 residues. V lost 0 bases to trimming and J lost 0 bases, with 12 bases between them. CDR3 DNA: TGTGCCACCAGCAGAGAAGTACGCCTATACTCCTACGAGCAGTACTTC. It codes for CATSREVRLYSYEQYF.

V is TRBV4-3 and J is TRBJ1-1; TRBD1 is a possible D gene (6 bases). The CDR3 totals 16 residues. V was clipped by 4 bases and J by 6 bases, with 21 bases between them. CDR1 LGHNA and CDR2 YSLEER come from the germline V gene. This CDR3 reads CASSLSGAGDHAEAFF. The CDR3 DNA follows: TGCGCCAGCAGCCTCAGTGGAGCAGGGGACCACGCTGAAGCTTTCTTT.

This clone occurred a few times. The chain is built from TRBV4-1 and TRBJ2-3, with D perhaps matching TRBD2 (5 bases). Germline V gene lookup returns CDR1 MGHRA and CDR2 YSYEKL. Trimming pared 3 bases from V and 0 bases from J, leaving 10 bases between. This CDR3 is built from 15 residues. This chain's CDR3 is CASSHQEASTDTQYF. The CDR3 nucleotides are TGCGCCAGCAGCCACCAGGAGGCTAGCACAGATACGCAGTATTTT.

CDR3 coding DNA: TGTGCCAGCAGTTACACGAGACAGGGGTTAGAAGGCTACACCTTC. This encodes CASSYTRQGLEGYTF. The chain links TRBV6-6 to TRBJ1-2, with 8 bases that match TRBD1. Per the germline V gene, CDR1 is MNHNY and CDR2 is SVGAGI (reference sequence). CDR3 length: 15 residues. V was pared by 2 bases and J by 8 bases, with 10 bases of the junction left unmatched.

The chain combines TRBV19 with TRBJ1-3; the match to TRBD1 covers 7 bases. CDR1 LNHDA and CDR2 SQIVND come from the germline V gene (reference sequence). The CDR3 has 14 amino acids. V lost 8 bases and J lost 0; bases outside the gene matches: 4. CDR3 sequence: CASRQGGSGNTIYF. The CDR3 DNA reads as TGTGCCAGTCGACAGGGAGGCTCTGGAAACACCATATATTTT.

A note on this clone: The sample holds other DNA sequences that translate to the same CDR3. The chain couples TRBV19 to TRBJ2-7; 11 bases line up with TRBD1. The CDR3 runs 13 residues. CDR1 is LNHDA, CDR2 SQIVND, per germline (reference sequence). V dropped 6 bases and J dropped 6; count of bases not matched to a gene: 4. The CDR3 here is CASSTDRGREQYF. CDR3 DNA sequence: TGTGCCAGTAGCACGGACAGGGGGCGCGAGCAGTACTTC.

This clone was observed a few times. The chain couples TRBV28 to TRBJ2-3, with 11 bases fitting TRBD2. There are 16 residues in the CDR3. The V segment lost 4 bases and the J segment 6 bases; nucleotides outside the gene matches: 9. Germline assignment: CDR1 MDHEN and CDR2 SYDVKM. As DNA, the CDR3 is TGTGCCAGCAGTTCCTATAGCGGGAGGGCCGTCGATACGCAGTATTTT. Translating it yields CASSSYSGRAVDTQYF.

V is TRBV11-3 and J is TRBJ1-2; 9 nucleotides align to TRBD1. The trim removed 1 base at V and 5 bases at J, leaving 5 bases unmatched. The CDR3 covers 15 residues. Germline V gene lookup returns CDR1 SGHNT and CDR2 YENEEA. As DNA, the CDR3 is TGTGCCAGCAGCTTAGTAAGGGACAGGGTTTATGGCTACACCTTC. Translated: CASSLVRDRVYGYTF.

The count of this clone is one. The chain recombines TRBV19 with TRBJ2-5; weak D call: TRBD1 (6 bases). The CDR3 has 14 amino acids. Germline V gives CDR1 LNHDA, CDR2 SQIVND (reference sequence). Trimming left V 5 bases short and J 7 bases short, with 17 bases between. The CDR3 DNA is TGTGCCAGTAGTGTCGCTAGGGGGTCCGTGACCCAGTACTTC. This encodes CASSVARGSVTQYF. Complete variable domain (other parts from reference TRBV19 and TRBJ2-5): DGGITQSPKYLFRKEGQNVTLSCEQNLNHDAMYWYRQDPGQGLRLIYYSQIVNDFQKGDIAEGYSVSREKKESFPLTVTSAQKNPTAFYLCASSVARGSVTQYFGPGTRLLVL.

This sequence joins TRBV7-9 and TRBJ1-1; D remains ambiguous. The CDR3 is 14 residues long. V dropped 4 bases and J dropped 1 base, with 10 bases sitting between them. Germline-derived CDR1 and CDR2 are SEHNR and FQNEAQ (reference sequence). The CDR3 loop reads CASSSARGNTEAFF. In nucleotides, the CDR3 is TGTGCCAGCAGCTCAGCCCGAGGGAACACTGAAGCTTTCTTT. Full variable domain (missing parts from reference TRBV7-9 and TRBJ1-1): DTGVSQNPRHKITKRGQNVTFRCDPISEHNRLYWYRQTLGQGPEFLTYFQNEAQLEKSRLLSDRFSAERPKGSFSTLEIQRTEQGDSAMYLCASSSARGNTEAFFGQGTRLTVV.

This rearrangement joins TRBV28 to TRBJ1-1, with TRBD1 as a possible D gene (5 bases). CDR1 MDHEN and CDR2 SYDVKM come from the germline V gene. The CDR3 is made up of 14 amino acids. V dropped 3 bases and J dropped 5 bases, with 13 bases sitting between them. The CDR3 coding sequence is TGTGCCAGCAGTTTGGGCAGGGTTGGGACTGAAGCTTTCTTT. Translation gives CASSLGRVGTEAFF.

The chain couples TRBV5-6 to TRBJ1-2; perhaps TRBD1 as D (5 bases). Germline CDR1 and CDR2: SGHDT and YYEEEE. This CDR3 is 16 amino acids long. V lost 5 bases to trimming and J lost 6 bases, with 23 bases between them. The CDR3, as DNA: TGTGCCAGCAGTTATCAGGGCGCGCGGCCCCCTAATGGCTACACCTTC. Protein product: CASSYQGARPPNGYTF.

This clone was detected only a few times. This chain links TRBV7-9 with TRBJ1-3, with TRBD1 as a possible D gene (5 bases). The CDR3 runs 17 residues. Germline loops: CDR1 SEHNR, CDR2 FQNEAQ (reference sequence). Trimming left V 2 bases short and J 1 base short, with 15 bases between. The CDR3 coding sequence is TGTGCCAGCAGCTTACTCCTTGGCAGGGTATCTGGAAACACCATATATTTT. This translates into CASSLLLGRVSGNTIYF.